This T cell receptor beta chain was retrieved from a study of graft-versus-host responses after intestinal transplantation. Clones were read by immunoSEQ multiplex PCR, and TCRdb kept only the in-frame ones, dropping some. Counted here are about 59,000 clones, approximately 94% occurring once; the ten biggest clones make up about 0.4%. Regarding the study as a whole: HvG clone declines early post-transplant were associated with peak circulating GvH levels.

As for this clone: Its antigen is still unknown.

V was clipped by 4 bases and J by 9 bases; unmatched bases: 9. Per the germline V gene, CDR1 is SGHAT and CDR2 is FQDESV (reference sequence). The CDR3 contains 13 residues. The origin of this receptor is a human donor who was the organ donor for an intestinal transplant. This sequence joins TRBV11-1 and TRBJ2-7; the match to TRBD1 covers 7 bases. The source was unstimulated CD4+ T cells sorted from spleen or lymph node cells, collected before transplant. DNA for the CDR3: TGTGCCAGCAGCTCGTTGACAGGGACCCGGCAGTACTTC. Translating gives CASSSLTGTRQYF.